The 16 T cell receptor beta chains in this list originate from one sample, sequenced in a study of blood T cell repertoires in COVID-19. Assay used: immunoSEQ multiplex PCR; TCRdb lists only in-frame clones, some missing. The repertoire has roughly 100,000 clones, about 91% of them found once; the top ten carry roughly 2%. The sample comprised peripheral blood. These receptors were taken from a man aged 45-65 years with COVID-19, enrolled during active disease.

The count of this clone is one. This chain links TRBV3-1 (or the pseudogene TRBV3-2) with TRBJ1-5; 8 bases agree with TRBD1. This CDR3 contains 15 residues. V shed 4 bases and J 1 base; nucleotides not matched to a gene: 3. The germline V gene encodes CDR1 LGHDT and CDR2 YNNKEL (reference sequence). CDR3 sequence: CASSRQGLSNQPQHF. In nucleotides, the CDR3 is TGTGCCAGCAGCCGACAGGGGTTGAGCAATCAGCCCCAGCATTTT.

The CDR3 sequence is CASSYSGGAFF. The CDR3 region has the DNA TGTGCCAGCAGTTACTCTGGAGGGGCTTTCTTT. This sequence joins TRBV6-5 and TRBJ1-1; D is ambiguous. Trimming left V 0 bases short and J 11 bases short, with 7 bases between. The CDR3 length is 11 residues. CDR1 MNHEY and CDR2 SVGAGI come from the germline V gene.

The chain couples TRBV29-1 to TRBJ2-1; D not resolved. The length of the CDR3 is 11 residues. CDR1 SQVTM and CDR2 ANQGSEA come from the germline V gene. V was trimmed by 5 bases and J by 5 bases, leaving 7 bases between them. CDR3 DNA: TGCAGCGTTCGGTCCAACAATGAGCAGTTCTTC. Residues: CSVRSNNEQFF.

CDR3 coding DNA: TGTGCCAGCAGTGAGTCCCTCCCCCATCCCGACAGGGACATAAACTATGGCTACACCTTC. It translates to CASSESLPHPDRDINYGYTF. The J gene is TRBJ1-2, the V gene TRBV2; 7 bases align to TRBD1. CDR1 is SNHLY and CDR2 is FYNNEI in the germline V gene. V shed 3 bases and J 2 bases; nucleotides not matched to a gene: 21. The CDR3 consists of 20 residues.

In its sample, this clone was seen once. J is TRBJ1-2 and V is TRBV13; no clear D. This CDR3 spans 15 amino acids. Germline V gene data show CDR1 as PRHDT and CDR2 as FYEKMQ (reference sequence). The germline V and J ends were trimmed by 1 base and 2 bases, with 11 bases remaining between them. This chain's CDR3 is CASSLDGRINYGYTF. The CDR3 nucleotides are TGTGCCAGCAGCTTAGATGGCAGGATAAACTATGGCTACACCTTC. The full variable domain, with the rest looked up from reference TRBV13 and TRBJ1-2, is AAGVIQSPRHLIKEKRETATLKCYPIPRHDTVYWYQQGPGQDPQFLISFYEKMQSDKGSIPDRFSAQQFSDYHSELNMSSLELGDSALYFCASSLDGRINYGYTFGSGTRLTVV.

The chain employs TRBV19 and TRBJ1-2; 10 bases agree with TRBD1. The CDR3 has 19 residues. After removal of 5 bases from V and 1 base from J, the junction contained 16 bases not matched to a gene. Germline V CDR1 and CDR2: LNHDA, SQIVND (reference sequence). CDR3 protein: CASSPSPFSGTGDNYGYTF. For the CDR3, the DNA is TGTGCCAGTAGTCCAAGCCCTTTTTCCGGGACAGGGGATAACTATGGCTACACCTTC.

The chain links TRBV20-1 to TRBJ1-1; unclear D gene. The CDR3 runs to 9 residues. The germline CDR1 and CDR2 sequences are DFQATT and SNEGSKA (reference sequence). CDR3 coding DNA: TGCCGGGGAAAAGATGAAGCTTTCTTT. Its translation is CRGKDEAFF.

This chain joins TRBV19 and TRBJ1-1; D gene unclear. Trimming stripped 5 bases from V and 2 bases from J, with 9 bases between. Germline values: CDR1 LNHDA, CDR2 SQIVND (reference sequence). The CDR3 extends over 13 amino acids. In DNA, the CDR3 is TGTGCCAGTAGTTTCGGCGGAAACACTGAAGCTTTCTTT. Protein sequence: CASSFGGNTEAFF.

The CDR3 is CASRRTSDFEAFF. The CDR3 DNA follows: TGCGCCAGCAGGCGAACCTCGGACTTTGAAGCTTTCTTT. The V and J genes are TRBV4-1 and TRBJ1-1; D not resolved. CDR1 is MGHRA and CDR2 is YSYEKL in the germline V gene. V lost 6 bases and J lost 7, with 15 bases in between. The CDR3 has 13 residues.

V is TRBV6-5 and J is TRBJ2-5; TRBD1 matches 7 bases. This CDR3 region has 13 residues. From germline, CDR1 is MNHEY and CDR2 SVGAGI. With 8 bases clipped from V and 5 bases from J, the junction kept 8 bases outside the gene matches. This CDR3 is CASEKGAEETQYF. As DNA, the CDR3 is TGTGCCAGCGAAAAGGGGGCCGAGGAGACCCAGTACTTC.

This clone has just one count. V is TRBV9 and J is TRBJ1-5; TRBD1 agrees at 8 bases. The germline V gene has CDR1 SGDLS and CDR2 YYNGEE. The junction had 4 bases not matched to a gene; V was cut back by 3 bases and J by 5 bases. CDR3 length: 14 amino acids. The CDR3 nucleotides are TGTGCCAGCAGCGCATCAGGGGGCCATCAGCCCCAGCATTTT. This sequence encodes CASSASGGHQPQHF. The full variable domain, completed using reference TRBV9 and TRBJ1-5, is DSGVTQTPKHLITATGQRVTLRCSPRSGDLSVYWYQQSLDQGLQFLIQYYNGEERAKGNILERFSAQQFPDLHSELNLSSLELGDSALYFCASSASGGHQPQHFGDGTRLSIL.

The chain links TRBV20-1 to TRBJ1-1; 11 bases are shared with TRBD1. CDR1 is DFQATT and CDR2 is SNEGSKA in the germline V gene (reference sequence). With V trimmed by 3 bases and J by 5 bases, 11 bases remained unmatched. This CDR3 has 16 amino acids. CDR3 sequence: CSASWGQGVEWTEAFF. As DNA, the CDR3 is TGCAGTGCTAGTTGGGGACAGGGGGTAGAATGGACTGAAGCTTTCTTT.

The V gene is TRBV7-8, the J gene TRBJ2-2; weak D call: TRBD1 (6 bases). Germline assignment: CDR1 SGHVS and CDR2 FQNEAQ. The V end lost 4 bases, the J end lost 2 bases, and 17 bases lay between the germline ends. This CDR3 region has 17 residues. Here the CDR3 DNA reads TGTGCCAGCAGCTCCCCCCCCGGACAGATTAACACCGGGGAGCTGTTTTTT. The encoded protein is CASSSPPGQINTGELFF.

The chain couples TRBV19 to TRBJ1-5; D is undetermined. This CDR3 has 14 residues. Trimming took 3 bases from V and 3 from J, leaving 9 bases between them. Germline lookup yields CDR1 LNHDA and CDR2 SQIVND (reference sequence). The CDR3 reads CASSMAVNNQPQHF. As DNA, the CDR3 is TGTGCCAGTAGTATGGCAGTAAACAATCAGCCCCAGCATTTT. The full variable domain, in which reference TRBV19 and TRBJ1-5 provide the parts outside the CDR3, is DGGITQSPKYLFRKEGQNVTLSCEQNLNHDAMYWYRQDPGQGLRLIYYSQIVNDFQKGDIAEGYSVSREKKESFPLTVTSAQKNPTAFYLCASSMAVNNQPQHFGDGTRLSIL.

This clone was found a few times. The rearrangement uses TRBV5-1 and TRBJ1-1, with 7 bases fitting TRBD1. Germline V lookup: CDR1 SGHRS, CDR2 YFSETQ. Trimming cost V 0 bases and J 9 bases; bases outside gene matches: 5. This CDR3 is 13 amino acids long. In nucleotides, the CDR3 is TGCGCCAGCAGCTTGGTAGCAGGGGGACAAGCTTTCTTT. Translated: CASSLVAGGQAFF.

The genes are TRBV9 and TRBJ2-7, with TRBD1 identical over 12 bases. V dropped 0 bases and J dropped 9; count of bases not matched to a gene: 10. This CDR3 is built from 16 residues. CDR1 is SGDLS, CDR2 YYNGEE, per germline. CDR3 coding DNA: TGTGCCAGCAGCGTAGATGGGACAGGGGGCCTCCGCCGGCAGTACTTC. This encodes CASSVDGTGGLRRQYF.